This TCR beta chain stems from a study of blood T cells in healthy people across ages (dated by TCRdb to the mid-2010s). As for the study more broadly: In model experiments, roughly one uniquely barcoded TCR beta cDNA molecule per two T cells was captured by template switching. Using deep sequencing normalized with unique cDNA molecular identifiers, the study measured how TCR beta repertoire diversity changes with age. The donors were split into four age groups: young (average 16 years), middle-aged (over 35), aged (approximately 60) and long-lived (over 75). To avoid experimental bias, donors of different ages were distributed randomly across sequencing lanes. For two donors (one aged 18 to 29 and one aged 80 or older), the study analyzed two additional independent replicas of 1 million unique cDNA reads from the same blood draw. On the study overall, not on this receptor specifically: The CMV infection status of donors was not known, potentially confounding age-related changes in expanded clonotypes. Because profiling used bulk unsorted PBMCs, naive and antigen-experienced compartments could not be compared conclusively. A strong correlation was found between observed TCR beta diversity and the percentage of naive T cells measured by flow cytometry. The long-lived group showed more naive CD4+ T cells, fewer expanded clones and increased TCR diversity than the aged group, suggesting age selection. Estimates of total diversity from one million sequenced T cells were regarded as lower bounds and underestimates. Observed TCR beta diversity per million T cells fell roughly linearly with age, and a significant reduction was already apparent by age roughly 40.

Note on this clonotype: Its cognate antigen has yet to be identified. The record has no base qualities; no much larger clone is one base away.

Donors were 39 systemically healthy Caucasian individuals from Russia aged roughly 6 to 100 years. Around 10 milliliters of peripheral blood were collected from each donor into EDTA-treated Vacutainer tubes. Ficoll-Paque density-gradient centrifugation was used to isolate PBMCs, with at least 6.5 million per sample. Total RNA was extracted from PBMCs with Trizol reagent, with at least 6 micrograms obtained per sample. For every donor, an aliquot of PBMCs went through flow cytometry to measure the percentages of naive CD45RAhigh/CD27high T cells. The receptor library was made with 5' RACE. The sequencer was an Illumina HiSeq 2500. A second PCR of about 7 to 12 cycles was run with a J-beta primer mix and a sample-barcoded 5' primer. A template-switch 5' adaptor carrying 12 random nucleotides introduced a unique molecular identifier onto each TCR beta cDNA molecule. At least 2.5 million CDR3-containing paired-end reads were obtained from each sample. First-strand cDNA was synthesized from all RNA with the Mint cDNA synthesis kit, primed by a TRBC-specific oligonucleotide. Following uracil-DNA glycosylase treatment, a first 18-cycle PCR with universal primers M1SS and BC2_uni_R was performed on all cDNA. The paper's data handling went like this. For normalization, 1 million high-quality reads were randomly selected from each sample, with every read carrying a distinct molecular identifier. Reads with shared molecular identifiers were discarded instead of being binned into consensus sequences. MiTCR, with a Q25 quality threshold and the strictest error-elimination algorithm, was used for CDR3 identification, clonotype clustering and error correction. A nonparametric unseen species model with Euler transformation was used to estimate lower-bound total TCR beta diversity. The raw public reads went through TCRdb reprocessing: fastp at Q25, MiXCR clone calling, in-frame beta chains kept. Entries are consolidated by CDR3 protein sequence, retaining the most common genes and DNA. Clone size and V and J calls follow TCRdb, not the original study. The sample table lists just under 900,000 distinct CDR3 sequences, around 26% of them with a count of one. 15% to 20% of the sample is taken by the ten largest.

The sample comprised blood. The TCR originated in a woman of 80 years or more in good health.

The nucleotides are TGCGCCAGCAGTCAAAAAACAGATACGCAGTATTTT. Protein translation: CASSQKTDTQYF. Recombination joined TRBV4-1 with TRBJ2-3; the D gene is not confidently resolved. The junction shows trimming of 6 bases on V and 3 bases on J, plus 7 bases between the germline ends. Reading from cysteine to phenylalanine, the CDR3 counts 12 amino acids. The DNA shown is the 36-base CDR3, in frame from base 1. Looking up the germline V gene yields CDR1 MGHRA and CDR2 YSYEKL.